A single sample gave rise to the 4 T cell receptor beta chains below, sequenced in a study of molecular identifiers for immune sequencing clone quantification. From the PCR reads, TCRdb called clonotypes with MiXCR, one entry per CDR3 protein. Seen here are about 36,000 distinct CDR3 sequences, around a sixth observed once, and the top ten hold roughly 7.3%. Sequencing was carried out using naive CD8+ T cells from blood, with Jurkat cell RNA spiked in. Subset noted: FACS-sorted CD8+CD4-CCR7+CD45RA+ naive T cells. These receptors originate from a human donor in good health. Some libraries in this study had Jurkat cell RNA spiked in.

This clonotype was seen ten or more times. The rearrangement joins TRBV28 to TRBJ2-2; TRBD2 matches 8 bases. J lost 6 bases, V lost 6 bases, and 9 bases had no gene match. Germline CDR1 MDHEN, CDR2 SYDVKM. The CDR3 has 15 amino acids. The CDR3 DNA reads as TGTGCCAGCAGGAGACTAGCGAGAACCCCCGGGGAGCTGTTTTTT. Translating gives CASRRLARTPGELFF.

This clonotype was recorded at least ten times. V and J are TRBV28 and TRBJ2-7, with 10 bases fitting TRBD2. The CDR3 has 15 amino acids. The junction had 7 bases not matched to a gene; V was cut back by 6 bases and J by 2 bases. The germline gives CDR1 MDHEN, CDR2 SYDVKM. Here the CDR3 reads CASSLLAGLPYEQYF. DNA of the CDR3: TGTGCCAGCAGCCTACTAGCGGGACTCCCCTACGAGCAGTACTTC.

The chain has TRBV28 and TRBJ2-7, with D possibly being TRBD1 (5 bases). The germline V gene encodes CDR1 MDHEN and CDR2 SYDVKM. CDR3 length: 13 amino acids. V lost 7 bases, J lost 2 bases, and 12 bases lay in between. The CDR3 region is CASKRMTAYEQYF. CDR3 in DNA: TGTGCCAGCAAACGAATGACAGCCTACGAGCAGTACTTC. The full variable domain, its missing parts supplied by reference TRBV28 and TRBJ2-7, is DVKVTQSSRYLVKRTGEKVFLECVQDMDHENMFWYRQDPGLGLRLIYFSYDVKMKEKGDIPEGYSVSREKKERFSLILESASTNQTSMYLCASKRMTAYEQYFGPGTRLTVT.

This clonotype was seen ten or more times. The chain recombines TRBV28 with TRBJ2-2; weak D call: TRBD1 (5 bases). This CDR3 spans 15 amino acids. In germline, CDR1 is MDHEN, CDR2 SYDVKM. The ends were cut back, 5 bases at V and 2 bases at J, with 12 bases in the middle. The CDR3 nucleotides read TGTGCCAGCAGTCCAGGGTTGGTAAACACCGGGGAGCTGTTTTTT. Translated: CASSPGLVNTGELFF.